The clone carrying this TCR beta chain showed up just a few times. The sample is drawn from a study of tumor-infiltrating lymphocytes in primary liver carcinoma. Study-wide background: Ages ranged from 30 to 69, with HCC or mixed HCC-cholangiocarcinoma.

Each 20-30 mg portion of unsorted bulk tissue served as the source for co-extraction of RNA and DNA. Every one of the tumor samples had a viable tumor cell content above 80%. The input was 450 to 550 ng total RNA; TCR beta cDNA was made from it with a constant-region primer. Modified slightly, ARM-PCR produced TCR beta libraries over three nested multiplex PCR rounds. TCRdb reprocessed the multiplex PCR reads with MiXCR, giving one entry per CDR3 protein. Here the sample spans approximately 60,000 distinct CDR3 sequences, over 65% being singletons. The material sequenced was liver tumor tissue from sampling region 2. The sample's subset: tumor region T2, inferior pole. The origin of this receptor is a man aged 40-55 years with primary liver carcinoma and hepatitis B virus infection.

In DNA, the CDR3 is TGTGCCAGCAGCTTAACTGACACCTCCTACGAGCAGTACTTC. Translated: CASSLTDTSYEQYF. This chain links TRBV7-3 with TRBJ2-7; no reliable D call. The CDR3 runs 14 residues. Germline V gene sequence: CDR1 SGHTA, CDR2 FQGTGA. Trimming cost V 0 bases and J 0 bases, with 6 bases left between them.